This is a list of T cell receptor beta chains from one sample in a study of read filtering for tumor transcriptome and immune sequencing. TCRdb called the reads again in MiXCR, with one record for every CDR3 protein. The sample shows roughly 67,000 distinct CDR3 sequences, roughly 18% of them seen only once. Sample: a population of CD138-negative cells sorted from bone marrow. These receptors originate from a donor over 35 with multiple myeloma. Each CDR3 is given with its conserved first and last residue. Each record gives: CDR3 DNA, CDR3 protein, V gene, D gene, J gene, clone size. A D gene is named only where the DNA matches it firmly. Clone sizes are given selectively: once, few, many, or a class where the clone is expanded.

CDR3 DNA: TGCAGTGCTAGCCGGGTTAGCGGGGGGGCGGTGGAGACCCAGTACTTC
CDR3 protein: CSASRVSGGAVETQYF
V gene: TRBV20-1
D gene: TRBD2
J gene: TRBJ2-5
clone size: many

CDR3 DNA: TGCAGCGCTGGGGACAGGGGGCCCTACGAGCAGTACTTC
CDR3 protein: CSAGDRGPYEQYF
V gene: TRBV29-1
D gene: TRBD1
J gene: TRBJ2-7
clone size: many

CDR3 DNA: TGTGCCAGCAGCCTTGACTGGAATTCCTACGAGCAGTACTTC
CDR3 protein: CASSLDWNSYEQYF
V gene: TRBV3-1
D gene: NA
J gene: TRBJ2-7
clone size: many

CDR3 DNA: TGCAGTGCCCCGGGACTAGCGGCTATACAAGAGACCCAGTACTTC
CDR3 protein: CSAPGLAAIQETQYF
V gene: TRBV20-1
D gene: TRBD2
J gene: TRBJ2-5
clone size: many

CDR3 DNA: TGCGCCAGCAGCTTGGTGACAGGGTGGACCTACGAGCAGTACTTC
CDR3 protein: CASSLVTGWTYEQYF
V gene: TRBV5-1
D gene: TRBD1
J gene: TRBJ2-7
clone size: many

CDR3 DNA: TGTGCCAGCAGCCCCCCCCCGGGCCACACCTTC
CDR3 protein: CASSPPPGHTF
V gene: TRBV28
D gene: NA
J gene: TRBJ1-2
clone size: few

CDR3 DNA: TGCAGCGTTGTTGGGGCTAATGAAAAACTGTTTTTT
CDR3 protein: CSVVGANEKLFF
V gene: TRBV29-1
D gene: NA
J gene: TRBJ1-4
clone size: many

CDR3 DNA: TGCAGCGTTTCCCGGGTATCAGATACGCAGTATTTT
CDR3 protein: CSVSRVSDTQYF
V gene: TRBV29-1
D gene: NA
J gene: TRBJ2-3
clone size: many

CDR3 DNA: TGTGCCAGCAGCCCATCTGGCGGGGGGGCCTACGAGCAGTACTTC
CDR3 protein: CASSPSGGGAYEQYF
V gene: TRBV3-1
D gene: TRBD2
J gene: TRBJ2-7
clone size: many

CDR3 DNA: TGTGCCAGCAGCCGGCTAGCGGGAACAAGCACAGATACGCAGTATTTT
CDR3 protein: CASSRLAGTSTDTQYF
V gene: TRBV14
D gene: TRBD2
J gene: TRBJ2-3
clone size: many

CDR3 DNA: TGTGCCAGTAGTATATCGCCGGGGACCCGGGGAACCTACGAGCAGTACTTC
CDR3 protein: CASSISPGTRGTYEQYF
V gene: TRBV19
D gene: NA
J gene: TRBJ2-7
clone size: many

CDR3 DNA: TGTGCCAGCAGCCCTCGGAGAGAGCAGTACTTC
CDR3 protein: CASSPRREQYF
V gene: TRBV9
D gene: NA
J gene: TRBJ2-7
clone size: many

CDR3 DNA: TGTGCCAGCAGCTTGCTCCTTTTTAACACTGAAGCTTTCTTT
CDR3 protein: CASSLLLFNTEAFF
V gene: TRBV5-5
D gene: NA
J gene: TRBJ1-1
clone size: many

CDR3 DNA: TGTGCCAGCAGTCCAACAGGTATTTACGAGCAGTACTTC
CDR3 protein: CASSPTGIYEQYF
V gene: TRBV27
D gene: NA
J gene: TRBJ2-7
clone size: many

CDR3 DNA: TGCAGCGCTGAAGGGGGTCAGGGTGGGACTGAAGCTTTCTTT
CDR3 protein: CSAEGGQGGTEAFF
V gene: TRBV29-1
D gene: NA
J gene: TRBJ1-1
clone size: NA

CDR3 DNA: TGCGCCAGCAGAGACAGGCTCGGGTCCTACAATGAGCAGTTCTTC
CDR3 protein: CASRDRLGSYNEQFF
V gene: TRBV10-1
D gene: NA
J gene: TRBJ2-1
clone size: NA

CDR3 DNA: TGTGCCAGCTCACCAGGGGGTGGACAAGAGACCCAGTACTTC
CDR3 protein: CASSPGGGQETQYF
V gene: TRBV18
D gene: NA
J gene: TRBJ2-5
clone size: many

CDR3 DNA: TGTGCCAGCTCACCGTACGCTGGGGGGGCCAAAAACATTCAGTACTTC
CDR3 protein: CASSPYAGGAKNIQYF
V gene: TRBV18
D gene: NA
J gene: TRBJ2-4
clone size: many

CDR3 DNA: TGTGCCAGCAGCGTAACCGGGACTGTATACAATGAGCAGTTCTTC
CDR3 protein: CASSVTGTVYNEQFF
V gene: TRBV9
D gene: NA
J gene: TRBJ2-1
clone size: many

CDR3 DNA: TGCAGCGTGGGGACAGGAAACACTGAAGCTTTCTTT
CDR3 protein: CSVGTGNTEAFF
V gene: TRBV29-1
D gene: TRBD1
J gene: TRBJ1-1
clone size: many

CDR3 DNA: TGTGCCAGCAGTGCGGGGGGAAACACTGAAGCTTTCTTT
CDR3 protein: CASSAGGNTEAFF
V gene: TRBV25-1
D gene: NA
J gene: TRBJ1-1
clone size: many

CDR3 DNA: TGCAGTGCTAGGAGGGACAGGGTATCCGGGGAGCTGTTTTTT
CDR3 protein: CSARRDRVSGELFF
V gene: TRBV20-1
D gene: TRBD1
J gene: TRBJ2-2
clone size: NA

CDR3 DNA: TGTGCCAGCAGCTTGTATGCGGGACTAGTGAACACCGGGGAGCTGTTTTTT
CDR3 protein: CASSLYAGLVNTGELFF
V gene: TRBV7-8
D gene: TRBD2
J gene: TRBJ2-2
clone size: many

CDR3 DNA: TGTGCCATCGGGTCAGGGGGCGTGCCGCAGTATTTT
CDR3 protein: CAIGSGGVPQYF
V gene: TRBV10-3
D gene: TRBD1
J gene: TRBJ2-3
clone size: many

CDR3 DNA: TGCGCCAGCAGCCAAGAGGTGTTGAACACTGAAGCTTTCTTT
CDR3 protein: CASSQEVLNTEAFF
V gene: TRBV4-1
D gene: NA
J gene: TRBJ1-1
clone size: many

CDR3 DNA: TGTGCCAGCAGCCCACAGGGGGTGAGCTCCTACGAGCAGTACTTC
CDR3 protein: CASSPQGVSSYEQYF
V gene: TRBV14
D gene: TRBD1
J gene: TRBJ2-7
clone size: many

CDR3 DNA: TGTGCCAGCAGTTTAGGACTAGCCCTTTTCTACAATGAGCAGTTCTTC
CDR3 protein: CASSLGLALFYNEQFF
V gene: TRBV28
D gene: TRBD2
J gene: TRBJ2-1
clone size: NA

CDR3 DNA: TGTGCCAGCTCACCAGGAGGGACAGGGATCGGTACGCAGTATTTT
CDR3 protein: CASSPGGTGIGTQYF
V gene: TRBV18
D gene: TRBD1
J gene: TRBJ2-3
clone size: many